This TCR beta chain originates from a study of T cells in Graves' hyperthyroidism and ophthalmopathy. Study-wide points: Blood also held most thyroid clonotypes expanded beyond 0.001. Ophthalmopathy was predicted by the model a median of about six months ahead of onset.

Aged 18 to 65, the patients had hyperthyroidism that was newly diagnosed and had lasted under 2 months. This clonotype was observed many times. Its antigen is as yet unknown. Regions amplified from RNA transcripts were the TCR beta CDR3 regions. With the HTBI primer set, the TCR CDR3 went through a first round of RT-PCR. MiXCR, run by TCRdb on the multiplex PCR reads, gives a single entry per CDR3 protein. Among about 350,000 distinct CDR3 sequences, approximately 15% were seen once, and the ten largest hold roughly 24%. This CDR3 comprises 16 residues. Germline V gene lookup returns CDR1 MDHEN and CDR2 SYDVKM. After removal of 4 bases from V and 0 bases from J, the junction contained 5 bases not matched to a gene.

The chain couples TRBV28 to TRBJ2-3; 9 bases fit TRBD2. The receptor was isolated from a woman younger than 45 with Graves' hyperthyroidism. Sequenced sample: blood. This chain's CDR3 is CASSYPSGTSTDTQYF. DNA for the CDR3: TGTGCCAGCAGTTACCCTAGCGGGACTAGCACAGATACGCAGTATTTT. Filled out from reference TRBV28 and TRBJ2-3, the complete variable domain reads DVKVTQSSRYLVKRTGEKVFLECVQDMDHENMFWYRQDPGLGLRLIYFSYDVKMKEKGDIPEGYSVSREKKERFSLILESASTNQTSMYLCASSYPSGTSTDTQYFGPGTRLTVL.